One and the same sample provided the 27 T cell receptor beta chains below, sequenced in a study of T cells in Graves' hyperthyroidism and ophthalmopathy. TCR beta CDR3 regions were amplified from RNA. Using the HTBI primer set, a first-round RT-PCR was run on the TCR CDR3. TCRdb processed the multiplex PCR reads anew with MiXCR; each CDR3 protein has one entry. The data show a few hundred thousand distinct CDR3 sequences, 35% to 55% seen once. The sample consisted of peripheral blood or thyroid tissue (not recorded which). Every receptor here comes from a woman in her late teens or twenties with Graves' hyperthyroidism.

The gene calls are TRBV29-1 and TRBJ1-4; 8 bases fit TRBD1. The CDR3 is 12 residues long. V shed 8 bases, J shed 7 bases, and the junction held 6 bases outside the gene matches. Germline V gene lookup returns CDR1 SQVTM and CDR2 ANQGSEA. The CDR3 DNA reads TGCAGCCAAGCACAGGGGGTTGAAAAACTGTTTTTT. Its translation: CSQAQGVEKLFF.

This clonotype was recorded many times. The rearrangement uses TRBV5-1 and TRBJ1-1; tentative D call: TRBD1 (5 bases). Between the trimmed V and J ends, which lost 0 bases and 3 bases, there was a span of 9 bases. The V gene's germline CDR1 is SGHRS and CDR2 YFSETQ. There are 14 residues in the CDR3. CDR3 nucleotide sequence: TGCGCCAGCAGCTTGGGCGGGGGAGACACTGAAGCTTTCTTT. Translated, it gives CASSLGGGDTEAFF. The variable domain in full, completed from reference TRBV5-1 and TRBJ1-1, reads KAGVTQTPRYLIKTRGQQVTLSCSPISGHRSVSWYQQTPGQGLQFLFEYFSETQRNKGNFPGRFSGRQFSNSRSEMNVSTLELGDSALYLCASSLGGGDTEAFFGQGTRLTVV.

This clonotype was seen many times. The chain has TRBV6-5 and TRBJ1-1; 9 positions match TRBD1. CDR1 is MNHEY and CDR2 is SVGAGI in the germline V gene. The CDR3 has 15 amino acids. The V and J ends lost 10 bases and 4 bases, in that order; junction bases with no gene match: 13. DNA for the CDR3: TGTGCCACCGCAATAAAATGGACAGGGGCCACTGAAGCTTTCTTT. Encoded protein: CATAIKWTGATEAFF.

Concerning this clonotype: A read error may explain this, as a much larger clone is one base away. The chain links TRBV7-9 to TRBJ1-6; 7 nucleotides match TRBD1. The germline V gene has CDR1 SEHNR and CDR2 FQNEAQ (reference sequence). The CDR3 has 18 amino acids. In nucleotides, the CDR3 is TGTGCCAGCGGCTTCAAAGTAAAGGGACAGAGCTATAATTCACCCCTCCACTTT. This codes for CASGFKVKGQSYNSPLHF.

In its sample, this clonotype was seen many times. The chain links TRBV12-3 or TRBV12-4 to TRBJ1-1, with D perhaps TRBD1 (5 bases). CDR3 size: 14 residues. V lost 6 bases to trimming and J lost 5 bases, with 16 bases between them. CDR3 in DNA: TGTGCCAGCAGCCTTGTGCGAAAGGGGACTGAAGCTTTCTTT. Translating gives CASSLVRKGTEAFF.

On this clonotype itself: This may be a read error: a much more frequent sequence differs by one nucleotide. The chain combines TRBV4-2 with TRBJ2-7; TRBD1 might be the D (6 bases). The CDR3 loop spans 11 amino acids. Germline lookup yields CDR1 LGHNA and CDR2 YNFKEQ. The CDR3 DNA is TGTGCCAGCAGCCAAACAGGGTTGAGGCACTTC. Translating gives CASSQTGLRHF.

This clonotype was seen repeatedly, ten times or more. This rearrangement joins TRBV7-9 to TRBJ1-2, with 9 bases that match TRBD1. V trimming: 5 bases; J trimming: 8 bases; junction bases outside the gene matches: 12. Germline V lookup: CDR1 SEHNR, CDR2 FQNEAQ (reference sequence). This CDR3 is 15 amino acids long. The CDR3 coding sequence is TGTGCCAGCAGCGCCTCCGGGACAGGGCGTGAAGGCTACACCTTC. This translates into CASSASGTGREGYTF.

This clonotype has only a few counts. The CDR3 nucleotides read TGTGCCAGCTCGGAACCTATAGGGAACACTGAAGCTTTCTTT. This sequence encodes CASSEPIGNTEAFF. J is TRBJ1-1 and V is TRBV18; no clear D. V was pared by 6 bases and J by 1 base, with 12 bases between. Germline lookup yields CDR1 KGHSH and CDR2 LQKENI. The CDR3 loop spans 14 amino acids.

The chain has TRBV14 and TRBJ1-1; D unresolved. V was cut by 1 base and J by 3 bases, with 9 bases left in between. This CDR3 comprises 14 residues. Germline lookup yields CDR1 SGHDN and CDR2 FVKESK. CDR3 residues: CASSQAFQDTEAFF. The CDR3 nucleotides are TGTGCCAGCAGCCAAGCGTTCCAAGACACTGAAGCTTTCTTT.

V and J are TRBV20-1 and TRBJ1-1; TRBD1 might be the D (5 bases). The germline V gene has CDR1 DFQATT and CDR2 SNEGSKA (reference sequence). The CDR3 sequence is 14 residues long. V lost 6 bases, J lost 3 bases, and 17 bases lay in between. Written as DNA, the CDR3 is TGCAGTGCCACGCCGGGACTAGCGGACACTGAAGCTTTCTTT. This codes for CSATPGLADTEAFF.

J is TRBJ1-2 and V is TRBV5-1, with D possibly TRBD1 on 5 matching bases. The CDR3 length is 15 residues. CDR1 SGHRS and CDR2 YFSETQ come from the germline V gene. V was trimmed by 3 bases and J by 8 bases, leaving 20 bases between them. CDR3 DNA: TGCGCCAGCAGCTCGACCGGGACTACCTACGAGGGCTACACCTTC. It is translated as CASSSTGTTYEGYTF.

The chain is built from TRBV6-1 and TRBJ1-6; 8 bases align to TRBD1. From germline, CDR1 is MNHNS and CDR2 SASEGT. Germline trimming cut 7 bases from V and 9 bases from J; bases unmatched to any gene: 5. CDR3 size: 13 residues. This CDR3 reads CASMRTGSSPLHF. The CDR3 DNA sequence: TGTGCCAGCATGAGGACAGGGTCTTCACCCCTCCACTTT.

For this clonotype: Because it lacks the conserved phenylalanine or tryptophan at the end, this CDR3 is likely a read error. CDR3 DNA sequence: TGTGCCACCAGCAATATACAGGGGGCGTTAGACTATGGCTACACCCTC. Protein product: CATSNIQGALDYGYTL. The chain employs TRBV15 and TRBJ1-2, with 9 positions matching TRBD1. This CDR3 has 16 amino acids. The V and J ends lost 4 bases and 3 bases, in that order; junction bases with no gene match: 9. The germline CDR1 and CDR2 sequences are LNHNV and YYDKDF (reference sequence).

This clonotype was recorded at least ten times. The chain joins TRBV2 to TRBJ1-3; D is undetermined. V dropped 5 bases and J dropped 0 bases, with 14 bases sitting between them. Germline values: CDR1 SNHLY, CDR2 FYNNEI. The CDR3 covers 16 residues. In DNA form, the CDR3 reads TGTGCCAGCAGTTCCCTCGGGCCGAACTCTGGAAACACCATATATTTT. Translated, it gives CASSSLGPNSGNTIYF.

In this sample, this clonotype turned up many times. This chain joins TRBV20-1 and TRBJ1-1; D uncertain. The CDR3 covers 11 residues. Germline loops: CDR1 DFQATT, CDR2 SNEGSKA (reference sequence). Trimming stripped 3 bases from V and 7 bases from J, with 9 bases between. The CDR3 DNA sequence: TGCAGTGCTAGCACCCCAGATGAAGCTTTCTTT. It translates to CSASTPDEAFF.

The genes are TRBV7-9 and TRBJ2-5; 8 nucleotides match TRBD2. CDR3 length: 15 amino acids. Germline loops: CDR1 SEHNR, CDR2 FQNEAQ (reference sequence). The J segment lost 7 bases and the V segment lost 5 bases, leaving 12 bases of the junction unmatched. This CDR3 is CASSVDREGRGTQYF. CDR3 nucleotide sequence: TGTGCCAGCAGCGTTGATCGGGAGGGCCGTGGGACCCAGTACTTC. The full variable domain, in which reference TRBV7-9 and TRBJ2-5 provide the parts outside the CDR3, is DTGVSQNPRHKITKRGQNVTFRCDPISEHNRLYWYRQTLGQGPEFLTYFQNEAQLEKSRLLSDRFSAERPKGSFSTLEIQRTEQGDSAMYLCASSVDREGRGTQYFGPGTRLLVL.

This clonotype has only a few counts. The chain uses TRBV29-1 and TRBJ2-7, with D maybe TRBD2 (5 bases). The tail of the sequence fits TRBJ2-1 better, so the J call may be wrong. This CDR3 has 13 amino acids. The germline V gene encodes CDR1 SQVTM and CDR2 ANQGSEA. The chain's CDR3 is CSVGWGEYNEQFF. The CDR3 DNA follows: TGCAGCGTGGGGTGGGGAGAGTACAATGAGCAGTTCTTC.

This clonotype occurred many times. The chain joins TRBV18 to TRBJ2-7; 9 bases match TRBD2. CDR3 length: 16 residues. CDR1 KGHSH and CDR2 LQKENI come from the germline V gene. The junction had 9 bases not matched to a gene; V was cut back by 0 bases and J by 6 bases. The CDR3 sequence: CASSPPGGRATSEQYF. For the CDR3, the DNA is TGTGCCAGCTCACCACCGGGCGGGAGGGCAACATCCGAGCAGTACTTC.

This clonotype was seen at least ten times. V and J are TRBV7-9 and TRBJ1-2; weak D call: TRBD1 (5 bases). Trimming pared 5 bases from V and 7 bases from J, leaving 17 bases between. The CDR3 runs 14 residues. CDR1 SEHNR and CDR2 FQNEAQ come from the germline V gene (reference sequence). The CDR3 DNA sequence: TGTGCCAGCAGCATCCAAAGGACATTGCGTGGCTACACCTTC. It yields the protein CASSIQRTLRGYTF.

The rearrangement links TRBV5-5 to TRBJ2-3, with 10 positions matching TRBD2. J lost 0 bases, V lost 2 bases, and 6 bases had no gene match. Germline V CDR1 and CDR2: SGHKS, YYEKEE (reference sequence). The CDR3 loop spans 17 amino acids. In nucleotides, the CDR3 is TGTGCCAGCAGCTTATGGATTAGCGGGAGGAGCACAGATACGCAGTATTTT. This sequence encodes CASSLWISGRSTDTQYF.

CDR3 coding DNA: TGTGCCAGCAGCTTATTGCAGGGAGGCGACACCGGGGAGCTGTTTTTT. The encoded protein is CASSLLQGGDTGELFF. The chain links TRBV7-6 to TRBJ2-2; D is perhaps TRBD2 (6 bases). The CDR3 spans 16 residues. CDR1 SGHVS and CDR2 FNYEAQ come from the germline V gene. The V and J ends lost 2 bases and 3 bases respectively, with 13 bases between them.

In the case of this clonotype: One end of the junction varies from germline; a read error may be responsible. V is TRBV7-3 and J is TRBJ2-2; possible D gene TRBD2, 5 bases. The CDR3 sequence is 16 residues long. CDR1 SGHTA and CDR2 FQGTGA come from the germline V gene. In DNA form, the CDR3 reads TGCGCCAGCAGCCAAGAAGGAGGCGGGAACACCGGGGAGCTGTTTTTT. Protein product: CASSQEGGGNTGELFF.

The CDR3 DNA is TGTGCCAGCAGCAGCCGGGACAGGCCTCTGAACACTGAAGCTTTCTTT. Protein product: CASSSRDRPLNTEAFF. The genes are TRBV7-2 and TRBJ1-1, with TRBD1 identical over 8 bases. CDR1 and CDR2 from the germline V gene are SGHTA and FQGNSA. The CDR3 extends over 16 amino acids. Germline trimming cut 5 bases from V and 0 bases from J; bases unmatched to any gene: 8.

This clonotype was counted ten times or more. The V gene is TRBV6-5, the J gene TRBJ2-2; D ambiguous. Germline loops: CDR1 MNHEY, CDR2 SVGAGI. V lost 2 bases and J 5 bases, leaving 6 bases between the germline ends. The CDR3 runs 13 residues. The CDR3 nucleotides read TGTGCCAGCAGTTACGTACGGACCGGGGAGCTGTTTTTT. Its translation is CASSYVRTGELFF.

The V and J genes are TRBV5-6 and TRBJ1-3; TRBD1 might be the D (5 bases). The V end was cut by 6 bases, the J end by 2 bases, with 12 bases between. Per the germline V gene, CDR1 is SGHDT and CDR2 is YYEEEE. The CDR3 has 14 residues. Written as DNA, the CDR3 is TGTGCCAGCACTAACTCAGGGCCTGGAAACACCATATATTTT. It encodes CASTNSGPGNTIYF.

This clonotype has at least ten counts. The chain joins TRBV2 to TRBJ2-7, with a weak D call TRBD2 (6 bases). CDR1 SNHLY and CDR2 FYNNEI come from the germline V gene. The length of the CDR3 is 15 residues. Deletions cut 2 bases from V and 3 bases from J, with 14 bases between. CDR3 loop: CASSERRGAIYEQYF. The CDR3 nucleotides read TGTGCCAGCAGTGAAAGGAGGGGCGCAATCTACGAGCAGTACTTC.

The chain combines TRBV7-2 with TRBJ2-5; the match to TRBD2 covers 11 bases. V shed 6 bases, J shed 5 bases, and the junction held 8 bases outside the gene matches. Germline CDR1 reads SGHTA; CDR2 reads FQGNSA. This CDR3 is built from 15 residues. Here the CDR3 reads CASRDLASGRETQYF. The CDR3 DNA reads TGTGCCAGCAGAGATCTTGCTAGCGGGAGGGAGACCCAGTACTTC.